This T cell receptor (beta chain) was retrieved from a study of high-grade serous ovarian cancer treatment subgroups. V lost 1 base and J lost 5, with 8 bases in between. Germline CDR1 reads SQVTM; CDR2 reads ANQGSEA. The CDR3 runs 12 residues. Produced via immunoSEQ multiplex PCR; TCRdb's table is partial and in-frame only. The data contain approximately 980 clones, 68% of them singletons. The tumor samples were collected prior to definitive surgery or chemotherapy. The chain uses TRBV29-1 and TRBJ1-2; no firm D call. Input material: tumor tissue. The origin of this receptor is a human donor with high-grade serous ovarian cancer. DNA for the CDR3: TGCAGCGTTGAAGGGAACGGATATGGCTACACCTTC. Its protein product is CSVEGNGYGYTF.